Here is one T cell receptor beta chain with its context. TCRdb used MiXCR to reprocess the 5' RACE reads, holding one entry per CDR3 protein. Among roughly 500,000 distinct CDR3 sequences listed, 19% were seen once. This entry comes from a study of T cells after yellow fever vaccination. Germline lookup yields CDR1 SGHTA and CDR2 FQGNSA. Trimming pared 1 base from V and 10 bases from J, leaving 17 bases between. This CDR3 is built from 15 residues. The chain recombines TRBV7-2 with TRBJ2-1; D not resolved. Sequences were derived from PBMCs, sampled 15 days after the yellow fever booster vaccination. The receptor comes from a young man who received the YFV17D yellow fever vaccine. CDR3 nucleotides: TGTGCCAGCAGCTTAGACCCTCCCCCCCAATCCGAGCAGTTCTTC. The encoded protein is CASSLDPPPQSEQFF.